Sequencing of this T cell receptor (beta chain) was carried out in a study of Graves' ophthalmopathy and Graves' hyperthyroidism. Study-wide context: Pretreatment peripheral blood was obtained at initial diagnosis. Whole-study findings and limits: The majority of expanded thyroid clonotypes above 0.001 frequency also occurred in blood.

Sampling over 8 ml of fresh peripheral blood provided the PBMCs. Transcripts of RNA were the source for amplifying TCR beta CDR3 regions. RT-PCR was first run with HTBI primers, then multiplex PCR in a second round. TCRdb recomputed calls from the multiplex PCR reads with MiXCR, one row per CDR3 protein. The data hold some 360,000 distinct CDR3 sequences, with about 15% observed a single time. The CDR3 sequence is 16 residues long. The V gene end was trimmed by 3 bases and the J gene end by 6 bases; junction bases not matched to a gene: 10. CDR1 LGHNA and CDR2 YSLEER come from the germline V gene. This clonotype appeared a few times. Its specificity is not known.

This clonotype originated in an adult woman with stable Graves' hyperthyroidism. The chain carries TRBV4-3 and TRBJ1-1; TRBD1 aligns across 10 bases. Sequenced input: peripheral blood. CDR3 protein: CASSHHTGTGAPEAFF. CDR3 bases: TGCGCCAGCAGCCACCACACCGGGACAGGGGCTCCTGAAGCTTTCTTT.